The source of this T cell receptor (beta chain) is a study of Ad26.COV2.S vaccination and SARS-CoV-2 variants. The study's findings and limits: Non-spike TCR breadth showed similarity between vaccine and placebo recipients. Vaccinated individuals (as opposed to placebo recipients) had higher spike-specific TCR breadth. Post-vaccination spike-specific CD8+ and CD4+ T cell responses reportedly had substantial breadth. Assessments of TCR breadth and depth may have underestimated the total T cell responses.

The protocol was immunoSEQ multiplex PCR, while the TCRdb copy is restricted to in-frame clones and leaves out a portion. The profile shows around 350,000 clones, about 92% of them singletons. On this clone: Its target is unknown.

This TCR came from a human donor who had recovered from COVID-19. Specimen: peripheral blood, collected after recovery from COVID-19.

The CDR3 sequence is CSVGTGDPPGYTF. CDR3 DNA: TGCAGCGTTGGGACAGGCGACCCCCCTGGCTACACCTTC. The chain employs TRBV29-1 and TRBJ1-2, with TRBD1 matching 7 bases. There are 13 residues in the CDR3. CDR1 and CDR2 (germline): SQVTM, ANQGSEA. Trimming took 4 bases from V and 7 from J; bases not matched to a gene: 9. The whole variable domain, remainder taken from reference TRBV29-1 and TRBJ1-2, is SAVISQKPSRDICQRGTSLTIQCQVDSQVTMMFWYRQQPGQSLTLIATANQGSEATYESGFVIDKFPISRPNLTFSTLTVSNMSPEDSSIYLCSVGTGDPPGYTFGSGTRLTVV.